These T cell receptor beta chains were read from a single sample in a study of human T cells and chemical hapten exposure. Each CDR3 protein gets one entry after TCRdb re-called the RACE reads with MiXCR. The sample records 300,000 to 450,000 distinct CDR3 sequences, approximately 5% being singletons. Sequences were derived from whole blood, sampled in connection with sensitization to the hapten diphenylcyclopropenone (DPC). The source of these receptors is a woman aged 50 to 60 with alopecia areata. Some clones in this sample may be carry-over from other donors' samples. The CDR3 runs from the conserved cysteine through the conserved F or W. The D gene is left open where the match is weak. Clone size is not always given. Where it is, it says once, few, many or a class for expanded clones.

V gene	J gene	D gene	clone size	CDR3 protein	CDR3 DNA
TRBV7-9	TRBJ1-1	.	many	CASSGQSGTEAFF	TGTGCCAGCAGCGGACAGTCGGGAACTGAAGCTTTCTTT
TRBV27	TRBJ2-1	.	many	CASTDNPRSEQFF	TGTGCCAGCACTGACAACCCGAGGAGTGAGCAGTTCTTC
TRBV28	TRBJ1-5	.	many	CASRRDLNQPQHF	TGTGCCAGCAGACGGGACCTCAATCAGCCCCAGCATTTT
TRBV6-4	TRBJ1-1	TRBD1	few	CASRGDRGNTEAFF	TGTGCCAGCAGGGGGGACAGGGGGAACACTGAAGCTTTCTTT
TRBV18	TRBJ1-6	.	many	CASSPVSHNSPLHF	TGTGCCAGCTCACCAGTGAGCCATAATTCACCCCTCCACTTT
TRBV12-3/TRBV12-4	TRBJ2-7	TRBD1	few	CASSMGTGGPQYF	TGTGCCAGCAGTATGGGGACAGGGGGCCCGCAGTACTTC
TRBV6-6	TRBJ2-4	.	many	CASRDPLAKNIQYF	TGTGCCAGCAGAGACCCTTTAGCCAAAAACATTCAGTACTTC
TRBV7-2	TRBJ1-6	.	.	CASSPMGHDNSPLHF	TGTGCCAGCAGCCCAATGGGACACGATAATTCACCCCTCCACTTT
TRBV27	TRBJ2-7	.	few	CASSFEGRPYEQYF	TGTGCCAGCAGTTTTGAGGGGCGCCCCTACGAGCAGTACTTC
TRBV6-5	TRBJ2-1	.	.	CASTQGGATNEQFF	TGTGCCAGCACCCAAGGGGGGGCCACCAATGAGCAGTTCTTC
TRBV27	TRBJ2-5	TRBD1	few	CASSLGGQIQETQYF	TGTGCCAGCAGTTTAGGGGGACAGATCCAAGAGACCCAGTACTTC
TRBV20-1	TRBJ2-3	TRBD2	.	CSATLAGGPHWTQYF	TGCAGTGCTACCTTAGCGGGGGGCCCCCATTGGACGCAGTATTTT
TRBV30	TRBJ1-1	.	few	CAWSRQTNTEAFF	TGTGCCTGGAGCAGACAGACGAACACTGAAGCTTTCTTT
TRBV7-9	TRBJ2-7	.	many	CASSFPPGTTSYEQYF	TGTGCCAGCAGCTTCCCCCCCGGAACTACATCCTACGAGCAGTACTTC
TRBV12-3/TRBV12-4	TRBJ1-1	.	.	CASSLFPPGTEAFF	TGTGCCAGCAGTTTGTTCCCCCCGGGAACTGAAGCTTTCTTT
TRBV2	TRBJ1-5	.	.	CASKAQLGANNQPQHF	TGTGCCAGCAAGGCCCAACTAGGAGCGAACAATCAGCCCCAGCATTTT
TRBV12-3/TRBV12-4	TRBJ2-2	TRBD2	many	CASSLVAGRAATGELFF	TGTGCCAGCAGTCTCGTGGCAGGGAGGGCCGCGACCGGGGAGCTGTTTTTT
TRBV14	TRBJ1-5	.	few	CASSQAGINQPQHF	TGTGCCAGCAGCCAAGCAGGGATCAATCAGCCCCAGCATTTT
TRBV29-1	TRBJ1-1	TRBD1	few	CSVRQGAGNTEAFF	TGCAGCGTGAGACAGGGGGCGGGGAACACTGAAGCTTTCTTT
TRBV4-3	TRBJ2-1	.	many	CASSQEGGDEQFF	TGCGCCAGCAGCCAAGAAGGGGGGGATGAGCAGTTCTTC
TRBV7-8	TRBJ2-7	TRBD2	many	CASSLRTSGRTSEQYF	TGTGCCAGCAGCTTACGGACTAGCGGGAGGACAAGCGAGCAGTACTTC
TRBV12-5	TRBJ1-1	.	many	CASGLTLLNTEAFF	TGTGCTAGTGGTTTGACCCTCCTGAACACTGAAGCTTTCTTT
TRBV7-9	TRBJ1-5	TRBD1	many	CASSLAGQGGQPQHF	TGTGCCAGCAGCTTAGCGGGACAGGGTGGACAGCCCCAGCATTTT
TRBV6-6	TRBJ2-7	.	few	CASSYPNFYEQYF	TGTGCCAGCAGTTATCCTAACTTTTACGAGCAGTACTTC
TRBV20-1	TRBJ2-1	TRBD2	few	CSARGLAGGREQFF	TGCAGTGCTAGGGGGCTAGCGGGTGGAAGGGAGCAGTTCTTC